This TCR beta chain was sequenced in a study of blood T cell repertoires in COVID-19. Overall study: Spain, Italy and the United States supplied samples that represented acute and convalescent COVID-19. Sources were T cells, B-cell-depleted T cells, or PBMCs; the material itself was cDNA or gDNA.

V was clipped by 2 bases and J by 4 bases; unmatched bases: 9. Germline V CDR1 and CDR2: SQVTM, ANQGSEA. CDR3 length: 16 amino acids. Original data processing: Using reference gene primer amplification, nucleated cell counts were estimated. Profiled with immunoSEQ multiplex PCR; TCRdb holds only in-frame clones, not every one. The V and J calls and clone size are taken from that table; D and trimming were inferred from the DNA. The data contain 30,000 to 35,000 clones, roughly nine tenths of them singletons. The sample was peripheral blood. The chain recombines TRBV29-1 with TRBJ2-3; 10 nucleotides match TRBD2. This TCR came from a middle-aged woman with active or convalescent COVID-19. Here the CDR3 DNA reads TGCAGCGTTGAACTTACTAGCGGGGATTTAGCAGATACGCAGTATTTT. Translating it yields CSVELTSGDLADTQYF.